The subject of this entry is one TCR beta chain. Its antigen is unknown. This entry belongs to a study of T cell responses to AZD1222 COVID-19 vaccine. Notes on the study in general: The peak T cell response came first, and repertoires were sampled only after it. Close to half of all spike-specific TCRs reportedly target regions of the variants that are unmutated. At baseline, just 5 or 6 AZD1222 recipients tested seropositive.

Germline V CDR1 and CDR2: MNHEY, SVGEGT. V was trimmed by 2 bases and J by 7 bases, leaving 11 bases between them. This CDR3 is built from 13 residues. Profiling relied on immunoSEQ multiplex PCR, and the TCRdb table lists in-frame clones only, not all of them. The sample yields more than 110,000 clones, 80% to 95% seen once. The chain joins TRBV6-2 or TRBV6-3 to TRBJ2-5; D possibly corresponds to TRBD2 (5 bases). The receptor comes from an adult who received the AZD1222 COVID-19 vaccine. Sample: peripheral blood, taken 28 days after the second AZD1222 dose. CDR3: CASSYREGATQYF. For the CDR3, the DNA is TGTGCCAGCAGTTACCGGGAAGGTGCGACCCAGTACTTC.